Following are 24 T cell receptor beta chains from one sample sequenced in a study of cytotoxic CD8 clonotypes in ibrutinib-treated CLL. Sequencing was performed with immunoSEQ multiplex PCR; in TCRdb, only in-frame clones are kept and a portion is missing. This table holds tens of thousands of clones, 56% found once. The specimen was PBMCs, collected after 24 months of ibrutinib treatment. The receptor source for this set is a human donor with chronic lymphocytic leukemia.

The chain is built from TRBV6-6 and TRBJ2-3, with 13 bases fitting TRBD2. Germline V gene sequence: CDR1 MNHNY, CDR2 SVGAGI (reference sequence). The CDR3 has 13 residues. V lost 11 bases to trimming and J lost 6 bases; unmatched junction nucleotides: 5. CDR3 nucleotides: TGTGCCGGAAGGACTAGCGGGAGTGATACGCAGTATTTT. Residues: CAGRTSGSDTQYF.

This clone was seen once. V usage is TRBV18 and J usage is TRBJ1-5, with D unclear. This CDR3 region has 13 residues. V was shortened by 3 bases and J by 2 bases, with 5 bases between the two germline ends. CDR1 and CDR2 (germline): KGHSH, LQKENI. For the CDR3, the DNA is TGTGCCAGCTCACCCCCCGGCAATCAGCCCCAGCATTTT. Translation: CASSPPGNQPQHF.

This clone was picked up a small number of times. The rearrangement links TRBV7-7 to TRBJ2-2, with a weak D call TRBD2 (6 bases). Germline V gene sequence: CDR1 SSHAT, CDR2 FNYEAQ (reference sequence). This CDR3 is built from 16 residues. V lost 2 bases and J 6 bases, leaving 16 bases between the germline ends. CDR3 sequence (DNA): TGTGCCAGCAGCTTATCGATTGGGACTTCTCCCGGGGAGCTGTTTTTT. This sequence encodes CASSLSIGTSPGELFF.

The chain combines TRBV10-3 with TRBJ2-1; unclear D gene. The CDR3 loop spans 12 amino acids. V was shortened by 8 bases and J by 9 bases, with 14 bases between the two germline ends. Germline CDR1 and CDR2: ENHRY and SYGVKD. The CDR3 coding sequence is TGTGCCATCTCGCCCGCGGTGGGTGAGCAGTTCTTC. Protein: CAISPAVGEQFF.

The chain's CDR3 is CASSPRTSGANVLTF. The CDR3 nucleotides are TGTGCCAGTAGTCCTCGGACTAGTGGGGCCAACGTCCTGACTTTC. This chain links TRBV19 with TRBJ2-6; the match to TRBD2 covers 7 bases. The trim removed 5 bases at V and 3 bases at J, leaving 4 bases unmatched. Per germline, CDR1 LNHDA and CDR2 SQIVND (reference sequence). This CDR3 is built from 15 residues. The full variable domain, completed using reference TRBV19 and TRBJ2-6, is DGGITQSPKYLFRKEGQNVTLSCEQNLNHDAMYWYRQDPGQGLRLIYYSQIVNDFQKGDIAEGYSVSREKKESFPLTVTSAQKNPTAFYLCASSPRTSGANVLTFGAGSRLTVL.

This clone showed up just a few times. The rearrangement joins TRBV6-6 to TRBJ1-5; D gene unclear. Germline-derived CDR1 and CDR2 are MNHNY and SVGAGI (reference sequence). The CDR3 totals 14 residues. V lost 5 bases, J lost 3 bases, and 11 bases lay in between. The CDR3 nucleotides are TGTGCCAGCAGTAGACTGAGAGACAATCAGCCCCAGCATTTT. This codes for CASSRLRDNQPQHF.

The CDR3 DNA reads TGTGCCAGCAGCCCCCGACCAGGAGGGGAGCTGTTTTTT. Protein: CASSPRPGGELFF. The gene calls are TRBV7-9 and TRBJ2-2, with D unclear. Between the trimmed V and J ends, which lost 5 bases and 8 bases, there was a span of 12 bases. This CDR3 has 13 amino acids. CDR1 SEHNR and CDR2 FQNEAQ come from the germline V gene (reference sequence).

The rearrangement links TRBV6-1 to TRBJ1-2; 8 bases align to TRBD1. The V gene end was trimmed by 0 bases and the J gene end by 2 bases; junction bases not matched to a gene: 5. CDR3 length equals 16 residues. CDR1 is MNHNS and CDR2 is SASEGT in the germline V gene. The CDR3 region has the DNA TGTGCCAGCAGTGAAGCGAGGACAGGGTCGAACTATGGCTACACCTTC. Amino acid sequence: CASSEARTGSNYGYTF.

The chain combines TRBV5-8 with TRBJ1-5, with D possibly matching TRBD1 (5 bases). The CDR3 contains 14 residues. Germline V gene lookup returns CDR1 SGHTS and CDR2 YDEGEE. Trimming took 3 bases from V and 2 from J, leaving 9 bases between them. The CDR3 DNA is TGTGCCAGCAGCTCGCGGGGGGGCAATCAGCCCCAGCATTTT. It specifies CASSSRGGNQPQHF.

The V call is TRBV7-9, the J call TRBJ2-3; D is unresolved. The CDR3 has 13 residues. Germline CDR1 and CDR2: SEHNR and FQNEAQ (reference sequence). Trimming removed 8 bases from V and 6 bases from J, with 15 bases in between. CDR3 sequence (DNA): TGTGCCAGCTCCACGGGCCTTCCGGATACGCAGTATTTT. It translates to CASSTGLPDTQYF.

This chain links TRBV5-6 with TRBJ1-2; D unresolved. The CDR3 is 13 residues long. V shed 4 bases and J shed 8 bases, with 15 bases lying between them. Germline V gene data show CDR1 as SGHDT and CDR2 as YYEEEE. The CDR3, as DNA: TGTGCCAGCAGCCTGGTGAGGTTCGACGGCTACACCTTC. This gives the protein CASSLVRFDGYTF.

The J gene is TRBJ1-2, the V gene TRBV30; D gene ambiguous. Trimming took off 6 bases at V and 7 bases at J, with 15 bases between the two ends. The V gene's germline CDR1 is GTSNPN and CDR2 SVGIG (reference sequence). This CDR3 has 12 residues. CDR3 sequence: CACPVQAGGYTF. CDR3 DNA: TGTGCCTGTCCCGTCCAGGCCGGTGGCTACACCTTC. The entire variable domain, with the rest obtained from reference TRBV30 and TRBJ1-2, is as follows: SQTIHQWPATLVQPVGSPLSLECTVEGTSNPNLYWYRQAAGRGLQLLFYSVGIGQISSEVPQNLSASRPQDRQFILSSKKLLLSDSGFYLCACPVQAGGYTFGSGTRLTVV.

The chain links TRBV4-2 to TRBJ2-1; D possibly corresponds to TRBD2 (6 bases). This CDR3 has 16 residues. Per the germline V gene, CDR1 is LGHNA and CDR2 is YNFKEQ. V gave up 4 bases and J gave up 6 bases, with 19 bases separating them. For the CDR3, the DNA is TGTGCCAGCAGCCCGAGAGGAGGGTTTGGGGGCAATGAGCAGTTCTTC. This gives the protein CASSPRGGFGGNEQFF.

A few counts support this clone. The V call is TRBV2, the J call TRBJ2-5; 8 bases match TRBD2. Looked up from germline, CDR1 is SNHLY and CDR2 is FYNNEI. With V trimmed by 5 bases and J by 5 bases, 4 bases remained unmatched. The CDR3 is 13 residues long. The CDR3 sequence: CASSPGRAETQYF. The CDR3 DNA sequence: TGTGCCAGCAGTCCCGGGAGGGCGGAGACCCAGTACTTC.

A single count supports this clone. The chain is built from TRBV7-9 and TRBJ1-2; 7 bases agree with TRBD1. CDR1 is SEHNR, CDR2 FQNEAQ, per germline (reference sequence). V shed 5 bases, J shed 4 bases, and the junction held 7 bases outside the gene matches. The CDR3 runs 14 residues. CDR3 in amino acids: CASSQIDRAYGYTF. Here the CDR3 DNA reads TGTGCCAGCAGCCAAATCGACAGGGCCTATGGCTACACCTTC.

The rearrangement uses TRBV7-9 and TRBJ2-7, with D tentatively TRBD1 or TRBD2 (5 bases each). This CDR3 spans 16 amino acids. Germline CDR1 SEHNR, CDR2 FQNEAQ (reference sequence). Trimming stripped 5 bases from V and 0 bases from J, with 17 bases between. CDR3 amino acids: CASSTTEAGSSYEQYF. CDR3 DNA sequence: TGTGCCAGCAGCACCACGGAGGCAGGGAGCTCCTACGAGCAGTACTTC. The full variable domain, rest sourced from reference TRBV7-9 and TRBJ2-7, is DTGVSQNPRHKITKRGQNVTFRCDPISEHNRLYWYRQTLGQGPEFLTYFQNEAQLEKSRLLSDRFSAERPKGSFSTLEIQRTEQGDSAMYLCASSTTEAGSSYEQYFGPGTRLTVT.

J is TRBJ1-5 and V is TRBV7-8; D remains unclear. This CDR3 comprises 16 residues. Germline CDR1 reads SGHVS; CDR2 reads FQNEAQ. The ends were cut back, 5 bases at V and 1 base at J, with 15 bases in the middle. As DNA, the CDR3 is TGTGCCAGCAGCGAACATGGGGTTAGAAGCAATCAGCCCCAGCATTTT. Translation gives CASSEHGVRSNQPQHF.

The CDR3 spells CSVVQGGPGNTEAFF. Written as DNA, the CDR3 is TGCAGCGTTGTACAGGGGGGACCCGGGAACACTGAAGCTTTCTTT. The V and J genes are TRBV29-1 and TRBJ1-1; 8 bases align to TRBD1. Germline V gene data show CDR1 as SQVTM and CDR2 as ANQGSEA. V shed 4 bases and J 1 base; nucleotides not matched to a gene: 8. This CDR3 region has 15 residues. The whole variable domain, filled in from reference TRBV29-1 and TRBJ1-1, reads SAVISQKPSRDICQRGTSLTIQCQVDSQVTMMFWYRQQPGQSLTLIATANQGSEATYESGFVIDKFPISRPNLTFSTLTVSNMSPEDSSIYLCSVVQGGPGNTEAFFGQGTRLTVV.

This clone was found a few times. This chain uses TRBV5-8 with TRBJ2-3, with D tentatively TRBD1 (6 bases). V was trimmed by 0 bases and J by 2 bases, leaving 10 bases between them. The CDR3 has 15 residues. CDR1 is SGHTS and CDR2 is YDEGEE in the germline V gene. This CDR3 reads CASSLGTAITDTQYF. In DNA form, the CDR3 reads TGTGCCAGCAGCTTGGGGACAGCAATCACAGATACGCAGTATTTT.

CDR3 sequence: CASSVRVNTEAFF. The DNA of the CDR3 is TGTGCCAGCAGTGTAAGGGTGAACACTGAAGCTTTCTTT. This chain joins TRBV2 and TRBJ1-1; D unclear. Looked up from germline, CDR1 is SNHLY and CDR2 is FYNNEI. The CDR3 is 13 residues long. Trimming pared 4 bases from V and 0 bases from J, leaving 6 bases between. The full variable domain, in which reference TRBV2 and TRBJ1-1 provide the parts outside the CDR3, is EPEVTQTPSHQVTQMGQEVILRCVPISNHLYFYWYRQILGQKVEFLVSFYNNEISEKSEIFDDQFSVERPDGSNFTLKIRSTKLEDSAMYFCASSVRVNTEAFFGQGTRLTVV.

The J gene is TRBJ1-4, the V gene TRBV19; D gene unclear. Germline V gives CDR1 LNHDA, CDR2 SQIVND (reference sequence). The length of the CDR3 is 13 residues. V was shortened by 3 bases and J by 4 bases, with 6 bases between the two germline ends. The CDR3: CASSIGNNEKLFF. The CDR3 DNA is TGTGCCAGTAGTATCGGGAATAATGAAAAACTGTTTTTT.

This clone was seen only a few times. The chain recombines TRBV27 with TRBJ2-7; tentatively, D is TRBD2 (5 bases). CDR1 is MNHEY, CDR2 SMNVEV, per germline (reference sequence). The CDR3 is made up of 12 amino acids. V dropped 2 bases and J dropped 3 bases, with 5 bases sitting between them. CDR3 sequence reads: CASSLRGYEQYF. CDR3 in DNA: TGTGCCAGCAGTTTACGGGGCTACGAGCAGTACTTC.

The chain carries TRBV7-7 and TRBJ2-7; 7 bases agree with TRBD2. Germline assignment: CDR1 SSHAT and CDR2 FNYEAQ (reference sequence). J lost 6 bases, V lost 5 bases, and 10 bases had no gene match. This CDR3 region has 14 residues. CDR3 nucleotide sequence: TGTGCCAGCAGCCCCGGACTAGATGTAGGCGAGCAGTACTTC. Amino acid sequence: CASSPGLDVGEQYF.

The J gene is TRBJ2-1, the V gene TRBV5-1; 7 positions agree with TRBD1. The CDR3 extends over 17 amino acids. CDR1 and CDR2 (germline): SGHRS, YFSETQ. V trimming: 3 bases; J trimming: 6 bases; junction bases outside the gene matches: 15. CDR3: CASSWVGQTNLGNEQFF. The DNA of the CDR3 is TGCGCCAGCAGCTGGGTGGGACAGACGAACCTGGGCAATGAGCAGTTCTTC.